This T cell receptor (beta chain) was profiled in a study of identical twins. General study points: Abundant cord blood beta clonotypes carried fewer insertions; memory repertoires showed none. Findings depended on cross-sectional statistics rather than tracking the same donors.

The donor group consisted entirely of healthy Caucasians. Unique molecular identifiers were present on the cDNA, and a universal primer site came from template switching. TCRdb ran MiXCR on the 5' RACE reads and lists one entry per CDR3 protein. This repertoire shows around 95,000 distinct CDR3 sequences, under 7% found once; its top ten account for roughly 12%. Germline V CDR1 and CDR2: SQVTM, ANQGSEA. This CDR3 comprises 12 residues. J gave up 7 bases and V 7 bases, and 5 bases lay outside the gene matches. This clonotype was seen many times. Its target is unknown. V usage is TRBV29-1 and J usage is TRBJ2-1, with 9 bases aligning to TRBD2. Sequenced input: memory T cells sorted from blood. The receptor was isolated from a woman between 45 and 60 years old in good health. CDR3 sequence (DNA): TGCAGCGGGGCTAGCGGGAATAATGAGCAGTTCTTC. This encodes CSGASGNNEQFF.